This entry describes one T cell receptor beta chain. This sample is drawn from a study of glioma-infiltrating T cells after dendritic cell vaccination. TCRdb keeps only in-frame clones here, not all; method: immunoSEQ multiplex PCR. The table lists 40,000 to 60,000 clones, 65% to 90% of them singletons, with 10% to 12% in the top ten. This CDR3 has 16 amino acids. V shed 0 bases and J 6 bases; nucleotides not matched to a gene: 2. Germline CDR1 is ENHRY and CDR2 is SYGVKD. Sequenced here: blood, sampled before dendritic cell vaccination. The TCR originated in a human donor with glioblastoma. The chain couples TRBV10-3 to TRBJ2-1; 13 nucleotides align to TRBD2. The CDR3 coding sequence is TGTGCCATCAGTGAGTCGACTAGCGGGGGGATCAATGAGCAGTTCTTC. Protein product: CAISESTSGGINEQFF.